Described below is a single T cell receptor (beta chain) sequence and its context. Its specificity is not known. The data were obtained in a study of OX40 agonist ivuxolimab in advanced cancers. The protocol was immunoSEQ multiplex PCR, while the TCRdb copy is restricted to in-frame clones and leaves out a portion. This table has tens of thousands of clones, roughly 90% appearing once. From germline, CDR1 is SQVTM and CDR2 ANQGSEA. This CDR3 has 13 amino acids. Study-wide findings and caveats: There were, on average, more expanded clones in CD8+ T cells than in CD4+.

The sample was CD4+ or CD8+ T cells sorted from blood, taken in a trial of the OX40 agonist ivuxolimab. The clonotype comes from an adult with an advanced solid tumor such as melanoma, head and neck, liver or kidney cancer. The chain has TRBV29-1 and TRBJ1-1, with TRBD1 matching over 7 bases. The DNA for the CDR3 is TGCAGTGGCCGCGACAGGGAAAGGACTGAAGCTTTCTTT. Protein: CSGRDRERTEAFF.